Following are 28 T cell receptor beta chains from one sample sequenced in a study of tumor and adjacent non-tumor tissue in lung cancer. TCRbeta libraries were built with three rounds of nested PCR, modified from ARM-PCR. From the multiplex PCR reads, TCRdb called clonotypes with MiXCR, one entry per CDR3 protein. The data hold approximately 86,000 distinct CDR3 sequences, with 72% observed a single time. This sample's RNA came from whole unsorted tissue. Sequenced input: lung tumor tissue. The receptors originated from a woman aged 40 to 50 with non-small cell lung cancer.

A note on this clonotype: A much larger clonotype is one base distant, so this may be a read error. This CDR3 fails to terminate in the conserved phenylalanine or tryptophan, so it likely reflects a read error. The V and J genes are TRBV5-1 and TRBJ2-1, with 8 bases that match TRBD2. This CDR3 has 14 amino acids. Germline loops: CDR1 SGHRS, CDR2 YFSETQ. V shed 5 bases, J shed 2 bases, and the junction held 3 bases outside the gene matches. DNA of the CDR3: TGCGCCAGCAGAGCGGGAGAAACCTACAATGAGCAGTTCTAC. It is translated as CASRAGETYNEQFY.

This clonotype was recorded many times. The chain employs TRBV5-4 and TRBJ1-6; 9 nucleotides agree with TRBD1. CDR1 and CDR2 from the germline V gene are SGHNT and YYREEE (reference sequence). V lost 4 bases to trimming and J lost 4 bases; unmatched junction nucleotides: 6. CDR3 length: 16 residues. The CDR3 reads CASSTETGGYNSPLHF. The CDR3 nucleotides are TGTGCCAGCAGCACAGAGACAGGGGGATATAATTCACCCCTCCACTTT. Drawing the rest from reference TRBV5-4 and TRBJ1-6, the complete variable domain is ETGVTQSPTHLIKTRGQQVTLRCSSQSGHNTVSWYQQALGQGPQFIFQYYREEENGRGNFPPRFSGLQFPNYSSELNVNALELDDSALYLCASSTETGGYNSPLHFGNGTRLTVT.

The count of this clonotype is one. Compared with germline, one end of the junction differs, possibly owing to a read error. The chain employs TRBV6-6 and TRBJ1-4; maybe TRBD1 (5 bases). The CDR3 is made up of 13 amino acids. From germline, CDR1 is MNHNY and CDR2 SVGAGI (reference sequence). CDR3 region: CTSDRREGEKLFF. CDR3 in DNA: TGTACCAGCGATCGGAGGGAGGGGGAAAAACTGTTTTTT.

This clonotype has just one count. Compared with germline, one end of the junction differs, possibly owing to a read error. The V gene is TRBV6-5, the J gene TRBJ1-2; TRBD1 might be the D (5 bases). The CDR3 spans 13 residues. CDR1 is MNHEY and CDR2 is SVGAGI in the germline V gene. The CDR3 spells CASSYLGQNSYTF. CDR3 bases: TGTGCCAGCAGTTACTTGGGGCAGAATAGCTATACCTTC.

As regards this clonotype: Sequence at one end of the junction differs from germline and may be a read error. This rearrangement joins TRBV6-1 to TRBJ2-3; D remains unclear. The V gene's germline CDR1 is MNHNS and CDR2 SASEGT. This CDR3 contains 12 residues. CDR3 amino acids: CASRMYTDMQYF. The CDR3 region has the DNA TGTGCCAGCAGGATGTATACAGATATGCAGTATTTT.

The CDR3 coding sequence is TGCACCATCAGCCAAGGACGTCTAGTGGGAACCGGGAAGCTGTTTTTT. Amino acids: CTISQGRLVGTGKLFF. The gene calls are TRBV1 and TRBJ2-2; the DNA was not used to check the table's D call, TRBD2. TRBV1 is marked as a pseudogene. The CDR3 covers 16 residues.

A note on this clonotype: This may stem from a read error, because a much larger clone lies one nucleotide away. V usage is TRBV20-1 and J usage is TRBJ2-1, with D uncertain. The CDR3 has 12 amino acids. Germline CDR1 is DFQATT and CDR2 is SNEGSKA (reference sequence). The ends were cut back, 6 bases at V and 8 bases at J, with 14 bases in the middle. The CDR3 sequence: CSALFQTHEQFF. In DNA form, the CDR3 reads TGCAGTGCCCTCTTCCAGACCCATGAGCAGTTCTTC.

A note on this clonotype: The junction departs from the called germline gene at one end, perhaps through a read error. The chain employs TRBV19 and TRBJ1-2, with unresolved D. In germline, CDR1 is LNHDA, CDR2 SQIVND (reference sequence). The CDR3 loop spans 16 amino acids. The CDR3: CTSSMSASLLNYGYTF. The CDR3 nucleotides are TGTACCAGTAGTATGTCAGCGAGCCTACTAAACTATGGCTACACATTC. The whole variable domain, remainder taken from reference TRBV19 and TRBJ1-2, is DGGITQSPKYLFRKEGQNVTLSCEQNLNHDAMYWYRQDPGQGLRLIYYSQIVNDFQKGDIAEGYSVSREKKESFPLTVTSAQKNPTAFYLCTSSMSASLLNYGYTFGSGTRLTVV.

Worth noting for this clonotype: The junction departs from germline at one end; a sequencing error may be responsible. The V and J genes are TRBV11-2 and TRBJ1-6; D may be TRBD1 (5 bases). The CDR3 contains 15 residues. The germline V gene encodes CDR1 SGHAT and CDR2 FQNNGV. CDR3 nucleotide sequence: TGTGCCAGCAGCTTAGAGTTGACAGATAATTCACTCCTCCACTTT. It encodes CASSLELTDNSLLHF. The complete variable domain, with remaining parts taken from reference TRBV11-2 and TRBJ1-6, reads EAGVAQSPRYKIIEKRQSVAFWCNPISGHATLYWYQQILGQGPKLLIQFQNNGVVDDSQLPKDRFSAERLKGVDSTLKIQPAKLEDSAVYLCASSLELTDNSLLHFGNGTRLTVT.

This clonotype was detected a few times. The junction departs from the called germline gene at one end, perhaps through a read error. V gene TRBV11-2 combines with J gene TRBJ2-7; D unclear. This CDR3 spans 14 amino acids. Germline lookup yields CDR1 SGHAT and CDR2 FQNNGV. CDR3 protein: CASSLVSNSYKQYF. DNA of the CDR3: TGTGCTAGCAGCTTAGTTTCAAACTCCTACAAGCAGTACTTC.

By share of the sample, this clonotype is medium-sized. The CDR3 nucleotides read TGTGCCAGCAGCTCCATGGACTGGGCAAGCTCCTACAATGAGCAGTTCTTC. Translating it yields CASSSMDWASSYNEQFF. J is TRBJ2-1 and V is TRBV11-1, with D possibly TRBD2 on 5 matching bases. CDR1 is SGHAT and CDR2 is FQDESV in the germline V gene (reference sequence). Trimming pared 4 bases from V and 0 bases from J, leaving 16 bases between. The CDR3 length is 17 residues.

The sample holds one count of this clonotype. Mismatch with germline at one junction end may stem from a read error. CDR3 region: CASSFIGLRETQYF. CDR3 nucleotides: TGTGCCAGTAGCTTTATTGGGCTGCGAGAGACCCAGTACTTC. The rearrangement uses TRBV11-2 and TRBJ2-5; no clear D. Germline V gives CDR1 SGHAT, CDR2 FQNNGV. This CDR3 spans 14 amino acids.

With regard to this clonotype: This may come from a read error, since a much larger clone is one base off. This chain connects TRBV19 to TRBJ2-1; weak D call: TRBD2 (5 bases). The V end lost 5 bases, the J end lost 7 bases, and 18 bases lay between the germline ends. This CDR3 has 15 residues. Germline values: CDR1 LNHDA, CDR2 SQIVND (reference sequence). The CDR3 loop reads CASSARGSLGNEQFF. As DNA, the CDR3 is TGTGCCAGTAGTGCAAGAGGGTCACTGGGAAATGAGCAGTTCTTC.

Turning to this clonotype: A much bigger clone sits one base away, suggesting this may be a read error. The CDR3: CATGGSGLETQHF. The DNA for the CDR3 is TGTGCCACTGGCGGGTCGGGGTTGGAGACCCAGCACTTC. The chain links TRBV7-9 to TRBJ2-5; maybe TRBD2 (5 bases). Germline V gene lookup returns CDR1 SEHNR and CDR2 FQNEAQ (reference sequence). The CDR3 sequence is 13 residues long.

This clonotype was counted at least ten times. The chain carries TRBV4-2 and TRBJ2-2; TRBD2 matches at 8 bases. After removal of 1 base from V and 5 bases from J, the junction contained 9 bases not matched to a gene. The CDR3 is 17 amino acids. Per germline, CDR1 LGHNA and CDR2 YNFKEQ. The CDR3 loop is CASSQGGAGAGTGELFF. For the CDR3, the DNA is TGTGCCAGCAGCCAAGGTGGAGCGGGAGCGGGTACCGGGGAGCTGTTTTTT.

In this sample, this clonotype turned up once. The chain has TRBV11-2 and TRBJ2-3, with D hard to call. This CDR3 is built from 14 residues. Germline V CDR1 and CDR2: SGHAT, FQNNGV. With 9 bases removed from V and 4 bases from J, the gap between germline ends came to 17 bases. CDR3 sequence: CARGPLSTADTQYF. Written as DNA, the CDR3 is TGTGCCAGAGGCCCTCTAAGCACGGCAGATACGCAGTATTTT.

As to this clonotype: This clone may be a read error of a much larger clone one base away. The chain is built from TRBV10-3 and TRBJ1-5; TRBD1 might be the D (6 bases). The CDR3 contains 15 residues. The V and J ends lost 6 bases and 6 bases respectively, with 18 bases between them. The V gene's germline CDR1 is ENHRY and CDR2 SYGVKD. Here the CDR3 DNA reads TGTGCCATCAGCCCCGAGACAGGTAGTAGTCAGCCCCAGCATTTT. Protein sequence: CAISPETGSSQPQHF.

In this sample, this clonotype turned up a few times. Germline is not matched at one junction end, which may reflect a read error. The chain employs TRBV5-1 and TRBJ2-7; a weak D match, TRBD1 (6 bases). In germline, CDR1 is SGHRS, CDR2 YFSETQ. This CDR3 contains 14 residues. The CDR3 region has the DNA TGCGTCAGCAGCTTGGAGCAGGGGCTGAGGGAGCAGTACTTC. It encodes CVSSLEQGLREQYF.

Notes on this clonotype: It is likely a read error, because the conserved phenylalanine at the end of the CDR3 is missing. The chain joins TRBV11-2 to TRBJ1-2; D gene uncertain. The germline V and J ends were trimmed by 1 base and 4 bases, with 13 bases remaining between them. The CDR3 consists of 15 residues. The germline V gene encodes CDR1 SGHAT and CDR2 FQNNGV. CDR3 loop: CASSLASAGTYGYTI. CDR3 in DNA: TGTGCCAGCAGCTTAGCTTCCGCAGGAACCTATGGCTACACCATC.

Comment on this clonotype: The CDR3 ends on some other residue instead of the conserved phenylalanine or tryptophan, so this is likely a read error. Because the CDR3's place on the DNA is in doubt, the DNA is left out and the CDR3 is given as listed by TCRdb. The V gene is TRBV11-2, the J gene TRBJ1-6; the table's D call of TRBD1 was not tested on the DNA. The CDR3 spans 15 amino acids, including both terminal residues. Germline V gene data show CDR1 as SGHAT and CDR2 as FQNNGV. The CDR3 sequence is CASSSGGQLNSPIHY.

Regarding this clonotype: A much more abundant neighbour one base away suggests this may be a read error. The chain is built from TRBV6-2 or TRBV6-3 and TRBJ2-3, with D perhaps TRBD2 (6 bases). The germline CDR1 and CDR2 sequences are MNHEY and SVGEGT. This CDR3 spans 14 amino acids. The CDR3 nucleotides are TGTACCAGTCGGTTAGCGGTGAGCACAGATACGCAGTATTTT. This translates into CTSRLAVSTDTQYF.

The V call is TRBV18, the J call TRBJ2-1; 11 nucleotides align to TRBD1. V lost 4 bases, J lost 4 bases, and 3 bases stayed unmatched. The CDR3 extends over 15 amino acids. Germline-derived CDR1 and CDR2 are KGHSH and LQKENI. CDR3 nucleotide sequence: TGTGCCAGCTCACTAGGGACAGGGGGTTACAATGAGCAGTTCTTC. This codes for CASSLGTGGYNEQFF.

Points on this clonotype: Compared with germline, one end of the junction differs, possibly owing to a read error. The rearrangement links TRBV4-1 to TRBJ2-2; TRBD2 matches 9 bases. There are 18 residues in the CDR3. Germline V CDR1 and CDR2: MGHRA, YSYEKL. The CDR3 region is CASSPLRTSERYTGKLFF. The CDR3, as DNA: TGCGCCAGCAGCCCCCTCAGGACTAGCGAGAGATACACCGGGAAGCTGTTTTTT.

The V gene is TRBV18, the J gene TRBJ2-7; 8 bases agree with TRBD1. The CDR3 spans 15 residues. Germline values: CDR1 KGHSH, CDR2 LQKENI. With V trimmed by 3 bases and J by 2 bases, 6 bases remained unmatched. The CDR3 loop reads CASSPRDRGAYEQYF. CDR3 in DNA: TGTGCCAGCTCACCTCGCGACAGGGGCGCCTACGAGCAGTACTTC.

The J gene is TRBJ2-3, the V gene TRBV29-1; D is unclear. Germline CDR1 and CDR2: SQVTM and ANQGSEA. V was shortened by 6 bases and J by 4 bases, with 11 bases between the two germline ends. The CDR3 loop spans 12 amino acids. The CDR3 spells CSVHDRADTQYF. CDR3 sequence (DNA): TGCAGCGTCCATGACCGGGCAGATACGCAGTATTTT.

This clonotype came up a few times. V is TRBV2 and J is TRBJ2-2; D is unclear. V was cut by 8 bases and J by 3 bases, with 7 bases left in between. This CDR3 is built from 12 residues. The germline gives CDR1 SNHLY, CDR2 FYNNEI. The CDR3 loop reads CASGWDTGELFF. CDR3 DNA: TGTGCCAGCGGTTGGGACACCGGGGAGCTGTTTTTT.

Turning to this clonotype: Given the absence of the conserved phenylalanine or tryptophan at the CDR3 end, a read error is likely. V gene TRBV20-1 combines with J gene TRBJ2-7; D gene ambiguous. V shed 4 bases and J shed 6 bases, with 19 bases lying between them. CDR1 is DFQATT, CDR2 SNEGSKA, per germline (reference sequence). This CDR3 is built from 14 residues. As DNA, the CDR3 is TGCAGTGCTATACTTGTTTTTAAGGGATCCGAGCAGTACTAC. Translation: CSAILVFKGSEQYY.

As regards this clonotype: One end of the junction fails to match germline, which may point to a read error. The rearrangement uses TRBV5-6 and TRBJ2-1; D call uncertain. CDR1 and CDR2 (germline): SGHDT, YYEEEE. This CDR3 spans 13 amino acids. Here the CDR3 reads CASILRGCNEQFF. The DNA for the CDR3 is TGTGCCAGCATCTTGAGAGGTTGCAATGAGCAGTTCTTC.